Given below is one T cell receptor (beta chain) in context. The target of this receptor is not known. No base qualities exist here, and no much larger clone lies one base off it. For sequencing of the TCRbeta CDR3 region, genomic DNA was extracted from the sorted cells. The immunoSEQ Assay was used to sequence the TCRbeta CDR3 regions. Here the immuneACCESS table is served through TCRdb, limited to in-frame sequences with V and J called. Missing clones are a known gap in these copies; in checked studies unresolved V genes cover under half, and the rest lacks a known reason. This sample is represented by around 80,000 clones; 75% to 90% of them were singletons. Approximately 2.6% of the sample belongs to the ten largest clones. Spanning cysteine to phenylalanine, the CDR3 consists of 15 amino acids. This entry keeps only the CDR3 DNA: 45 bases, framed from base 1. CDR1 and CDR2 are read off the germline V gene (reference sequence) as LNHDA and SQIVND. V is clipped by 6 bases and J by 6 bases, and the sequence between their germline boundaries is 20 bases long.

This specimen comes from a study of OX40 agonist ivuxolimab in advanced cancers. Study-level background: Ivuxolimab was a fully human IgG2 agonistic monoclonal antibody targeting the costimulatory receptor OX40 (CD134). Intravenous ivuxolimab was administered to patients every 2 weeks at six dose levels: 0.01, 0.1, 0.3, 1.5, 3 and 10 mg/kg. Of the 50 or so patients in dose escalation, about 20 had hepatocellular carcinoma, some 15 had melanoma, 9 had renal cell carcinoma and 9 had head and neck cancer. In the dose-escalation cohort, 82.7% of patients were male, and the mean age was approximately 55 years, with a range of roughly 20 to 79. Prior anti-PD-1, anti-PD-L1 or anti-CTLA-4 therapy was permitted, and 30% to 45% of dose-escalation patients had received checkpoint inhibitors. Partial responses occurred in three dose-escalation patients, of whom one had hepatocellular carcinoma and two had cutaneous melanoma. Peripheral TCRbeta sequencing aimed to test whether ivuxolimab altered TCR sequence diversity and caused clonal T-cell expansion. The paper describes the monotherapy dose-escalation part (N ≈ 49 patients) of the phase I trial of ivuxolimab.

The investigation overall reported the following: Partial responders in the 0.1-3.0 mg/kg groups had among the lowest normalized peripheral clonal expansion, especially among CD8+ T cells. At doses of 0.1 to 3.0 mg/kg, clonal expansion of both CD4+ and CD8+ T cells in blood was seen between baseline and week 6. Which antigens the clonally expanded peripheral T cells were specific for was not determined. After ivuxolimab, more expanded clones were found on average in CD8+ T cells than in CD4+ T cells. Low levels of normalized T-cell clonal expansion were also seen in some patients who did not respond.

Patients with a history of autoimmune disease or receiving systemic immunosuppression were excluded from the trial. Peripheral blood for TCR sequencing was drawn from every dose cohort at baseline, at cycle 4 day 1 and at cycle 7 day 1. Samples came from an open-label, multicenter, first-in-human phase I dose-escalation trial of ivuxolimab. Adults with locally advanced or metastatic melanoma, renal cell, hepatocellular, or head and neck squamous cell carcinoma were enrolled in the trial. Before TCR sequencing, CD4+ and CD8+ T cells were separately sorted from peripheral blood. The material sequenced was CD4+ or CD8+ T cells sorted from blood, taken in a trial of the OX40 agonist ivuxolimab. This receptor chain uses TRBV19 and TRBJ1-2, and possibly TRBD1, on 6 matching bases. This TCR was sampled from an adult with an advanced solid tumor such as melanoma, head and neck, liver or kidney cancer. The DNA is TGTGCCAGTAGGCTGGAAGGGGGGGGCGCACATGGCTACACCTTC. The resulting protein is CASRLEGGGAHGYTF.